These 22 T cell receptor beta chains originate from one sample sequenced in a study of blood T cell repertoires in COVID-19. Assay used: immunoSEQ multiplex PCR; TCRdb lists only in-frame clones, some missing. The sample holds about 140,000 clones, roughly 86% seen once. Material for sequencing was peripheral blood. All receptors derive from a man aged 65 to 79 with acute or convalescent COVID-19.

V usage is TRBV9 and J usage is TRBJ1-1; D is uncertain. There are 14 residues in the CDR3. V lost 4 bases and J 4 bases, leaving 14 bases between the germline ends. From germline, CDR1 is SGDLS and CDR2 YYNGEE. CDR3 in amino acids: CASSLSSGGTEAFF. CDR3 sequence (DNA): TGTGCCAGCAGCCTATCATCTGGTGGCACTGAAGCTTTCTTT.

The V call is TRBV10-2, the J call TRBJ2-5; D uncertain. CDR1 and CDR2 (germline): WSHSY, SAAADI. The CDR3 sequence is 14 residues long. Trimming stripped 3 bases from V and 5 bases from J, with 13 bases between. Here the CDR3 reads CASSDPTFLETQYF. The CDR3 bases are TGCGCCAGCAGTGACCCTACCTTTCTTGAGACCCAGTACTTC.

The chain combines TRBV6-5 with TRBJ1-5, with D unclear. The V gene's germline CDR1 is MNHEY and CDR2 SVGAGI. Deletions cut 7 bases from V and 0 bases from J, with 7 bases between. CDR3 size: 13 residues. CDR3 protein: CASTLYSNQPQHF. The CDR3 DNA sequence: TGTGCCAGCACTTTATATAGCAATCAGCCCCAGCATTTT.

The gene calls are TRBV10-3 and TRBJ2-3; 10 positions match TRBD2. CDR1 ENHRY and CDR2 SYGVKD come from the germline V gene. The CDR3 totals 17 residues. With 3 bases clipped from V and 0 bases from J, the junction kept 6 bases outside the gene matches. The CDR3 is CAISEGLAGASTDTQYF. Here the CDR3 DNA reads TGTGCCATCAGTGAAGGGCTAGCGGGGGCTAGCACAGATACGCAGTATTTT.

In this sample, this clone turned up once. The chain has TRBV15 and TRBJ2-6; TRBD1 aligns across 9 bases. The CDR3 spans 17 residues. Germline CDR1 LNHNV, CDR2 YYDKDF (reference sequence). V was pared by 9 bases and J by 2 bases, with 11 bases of the junction left unmatched. The CDR3 nucleotides are TGTGCCACAAGCCGGGACAGGGTCACTCCTGGGGCCAACGTCCTGACTTTC. It encodes CATSRDRVTPGANVLTF.

The chain uses TRBV29-1 and TRBJ1-3; D remains ambiguous. Trimming shortened V by 6 bases and J by 4 bases, and 10 bases separated the two germline ends. CDR1 is SQVTM, CDR2 ANQGSEA, per germline. The length of the CDR3 is 12 residues. The DNA of the CDR3 is TGCAGCGTGGAGTCTGACGGAAACACCATATATTTT. Translating it yields CSVESDGNTIYF.

The chain couples TRBV30 to TRBJ2-5, with D perhaps TRBD1 (6 bases). CDR3 length: 12 residues. Germline-derived CDR1 and CDR2 are GTSNPN and SVGIG (reference sequence). V shed 5 bases and J shed 9 bases, with 16 bases lying between them. Here the CDR3 reads CAWGLGPGAQYF. For the CDR3, the DNA is TGTGCCTGGGGCTTGGGTCCAGGGGCCCAGTACTTC.

V gene TRBV11-2 combines with J gene TRBJ1-1, with a tentative D call TRBD1 (5 bases). The germline V and J ends were trimmed by 5 bases and 0 bases, with 7 bases remaining between them. Germline V lookup: CDR1 SGHAT, CDR2 FQNNGV. The CDR3 length is 13 residues. The CDR3 bases are TGTGCCAGCAGCCCACAGGTGAACACTGAAGCTTTCTTT. This gives the protein CASSPQVNTEAFF.

The rearrangement uses TRBV18 and TRBJ2-7, with 7 bases lining up with TRBD2. Germline trimming cut 3 bases from V and 0 bases from J; bases unmatched to any gene: 2. The CDR3 has 14 amino acids. Germline CDR1 and CDR2: KGHSH and LQKENI. CDR3 sequence: CASSPGGSSYEQYF. The DNA for the CDR3 is TGTGCCAGCTCACCGGGGGGGAGCTCCTACGAGCAGTACTTC.

J is TRBJ2-1 and V is TRBV27; maybe TRBD1 (6 bases). From germline, CDR1 is MNHEY and CDR2 SMNVEV (reference sequence). V was cut by 5 bases and J by 9 bases, with 17 bases left in between. This CDR3 has 14 residues. This chain's CDR3 is CASSPGHRKGEQFF. The CDR3 DNA sequence: TGTGCCAGCAGTCCGGGACATAGGAAAGGTGAGCAGTTCTTC.

CDR3 in DNA: TGTGCCAGCAGTCAAGGGCCAAGGGGTAAATATAATTCACCCCTCCACTTT. Protein sequence: CASSQGPRGKYNSPLHF. The V and J genes are TRBV5-4 and TRBJ1-6, with TRBD1 as a possible D gene (5 bases). The V end lost 5 bases, the J end lost 4 bases, and 19 bases lay between the germline ends. Germline V gene lookup returns CDR1 SGHNT and CDR2 YYREEE (reference sequence). The CDR3 loop spans 17 amino acids.

The chain employs TRBV10-3 and TRBJ2-1; tentative D call: TRBD2 (6 bases). From germline, CDR1 is ENHRY and CDR2 SYGVKD. CDR3 length: 15 residues. With 6 bases removed from V and 5 bases from J, the gap between germline ends came to 17 bases. The CDR3 region is CAISNRDLYDNEQFF. The CDR3 DNA reads TGTGCCATCAGCAACCGGGACTTATATGACAATGAGCAGTTCTTC.

CDR3 DNA: TGCAGCGTTGCTTATGGCTACACCTTC. It codes for CSVAYGYTF. The rearrangement links TRBV29-1 to TRBJ1-2; D gene ambiguous. The CDR3 has 9 residues. Germline V CDR1 and CDR2: SQVTM, ANQGSEA. V was clipped by 4 bases and J by 5 bases, with 2 bases between them.

V usage is TRBV14 and J usage is TRBJ1-1; 7 bases line up with TRBD1. The germline CDR1 and CDR2 sequences are SGHDN and FVKESK. This CDR3 is built from 12 residues. Trimming removed 7 bases from V and 5 bases from J; junction bases left unmatched: 4. Written as DNA, the CDR3 is TGTGCCAGCACCCGGGGACAGACTGAAGCTTTCTTT. It is translated as CASTRGQTEAFF.

The chain has TRBV11-2 and TRBJ1-1; D may be TRBD1 (6 bases). The CDR3 sequence is 16 residues long. CDR1 is SGHAT and CDR2 is FQNNGV in the germline V gene. Trimming shortened V by 0 bases and J by 2 bases, and 13 bases separated the two germline ends. The CDR3 region has the DNA TGTGCCAGCAGCTTAGAGAGTAGCAGGGGAAACACTGAAGCTTTCTTT. Protein sequence: CASSLESSRGNTEAFF.

The V and J genes are TRBV5-1 and TRBJ1-3; 7 bases align to TRBD1. Germline V gene sequence: CDR1 SGHRS, CDR2 YFSETQ. CDR3 length: 15 amino acids. Trimming at V came to 4 bases and at J to 1 base, leaving 5 bases not matched to a gene. The CDR3: CASSPTGASGNTIYF. CDR3 nucleotide sequence: TGCGCCAGCAGCCCTACAGGGGCTTCTGGAAACACCATATATTTT.

The CDR3 DNA is TGTGCCAGCAGCAGATCGACAGGGGGAAACATTCAGTACTTC. Protein sequence: CASSRSTGGNIQYF. The chain is built from TRBV5-5 and TRBJ2-4; 9 bases align to TRBD1. V lost 4 bases and J lost 6; bases outside the gene matches: 5. Per the germline V gene, CDR1 is SGHKS and CDR2 is YYEKEE (reference sequence). The CDR3 has 14 residues.

The chain carries TRBV24-1 and TRBJ2-7; a weak D match, TRBD2 (5 bases). Germline V gene sequence: CDR1 KGHDR, CDR2 SFDVKD. Trimming removed 1 base from V and 6 bases from J, with 9 bases in between. This CDR3 contains 13 residues. For the CDR3, the DNA is TGTGCCACCAGTGATTTCACGGGGATCGAGCAGTACTTC. It specifies CATSDFTGIEQYF.

The J gene is TRBJ2-1, the V gene TRBV11-1; D is ambiguous. Trimming removed 5 bases from V and 3 bases from J, with 11 bases in between. CDR3 length: 14 residues. Germline V gene data show CDR1 as SGHAT and CDR2 as FQDESV (reference sequence). CDR3 DNA sequence: TGTGCCAGCAGCCGTGCAGGTAACTACAATGAGCAGTTCTTC. Translation gives CASSRAGNYNEQFF.

V gene TRBV7-2 combines with J gene TRBJ2-1, with TRBD1 matching 9 bases. V lost 4 bases to trimming and J lost 8 bases; unmatched junction nucleotides: 9. Germline CDR1 SGHTA, CDR2 FQGNSA. This CDR3 has 15 amino acids. CDR3 nucleotide sequence: TGTGCCAGCAGCTCAGAGACAGGGGGTTGGGATGAGCAGTTCTTC. Encoded protein: CASSSETGGWDEQFF.

The rearrangement uses TRBV6-5 and TRBJ1-5, with D possibly TRBD1 on 6 matching bases. Germline V gene data show CDR1 as MNHEY and CDR2 as SVGAGI. The CDR3 is 15 residues long. V lost 7 bases to trimming and J lost 7 bases, with 20 bases between them. The CDR3: CASITLRGARQPQHF. Written as DNA, the CDR3 is TGTGCCAGCATCACCCTTCGGGGGGCGAGGCAGCCCCAGCATTTT.

This clone occurred a few times. The chain recombines TRBV7-2 with TRBJ2-5; 9 nucleotides agree with TRBD2. There are 14 residues in the CDR3. The germline gives CDR1 SGHTA, CDR2 FQGNSA. The ends lost 5 bases at V and 10 bases at J; junction bases unmatched: 11. DNA for the CDR3: TGTGCCAGCAGCCCCGGGCTAGCGGGGCAGCACCAGTACTTC. Protein sequence: CASSPGLAGQHQYF.